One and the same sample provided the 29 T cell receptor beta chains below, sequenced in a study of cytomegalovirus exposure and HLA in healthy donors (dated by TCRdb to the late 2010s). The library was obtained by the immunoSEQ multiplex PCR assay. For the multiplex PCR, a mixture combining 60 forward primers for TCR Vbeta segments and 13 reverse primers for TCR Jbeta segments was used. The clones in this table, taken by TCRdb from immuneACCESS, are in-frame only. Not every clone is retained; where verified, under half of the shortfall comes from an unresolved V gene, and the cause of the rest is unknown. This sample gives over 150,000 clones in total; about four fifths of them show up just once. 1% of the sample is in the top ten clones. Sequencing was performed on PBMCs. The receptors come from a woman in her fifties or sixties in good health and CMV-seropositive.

The DNA of the CDR3 is TGTGCCAGCAGAATCAGGGGCTCTGGAAACACCATATATTTT. Its protein product is CASRIRGSGNTIYF. The V and J genes are TRBV6-6 and TRBJ1-3, with D perhaps TRBD1 (6 bases). V was clipped by 6 bases and J by 0 bases, with 9 bases between them. This CDR3 spans 14 amino acids. Germline V gene sequence: CDR1 MNHNY, CDR2 SVGAGI (reference sequence).

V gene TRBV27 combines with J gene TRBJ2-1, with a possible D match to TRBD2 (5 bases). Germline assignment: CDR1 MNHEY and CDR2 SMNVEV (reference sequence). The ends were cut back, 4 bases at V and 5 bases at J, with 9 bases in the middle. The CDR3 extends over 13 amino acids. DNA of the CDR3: TGTGCCAGCAGTTCCGGACTCCACAATGAGCAGTTCTTC. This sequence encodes CASSSGLHNEQFF.

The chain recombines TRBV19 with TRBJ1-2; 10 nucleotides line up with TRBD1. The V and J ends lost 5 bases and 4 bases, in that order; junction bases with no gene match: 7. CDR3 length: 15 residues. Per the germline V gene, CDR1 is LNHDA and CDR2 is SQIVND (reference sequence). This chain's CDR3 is CASSDDRGQVYGYTF. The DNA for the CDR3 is TGTGCCAGTAGTGACGACAGGGGGCAAGTCTATGGCTACACCTTC.

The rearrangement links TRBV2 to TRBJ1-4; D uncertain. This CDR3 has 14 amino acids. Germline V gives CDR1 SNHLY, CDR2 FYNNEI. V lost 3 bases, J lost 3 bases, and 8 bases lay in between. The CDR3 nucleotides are TGTGCCAGCAGTGATATGACTGCTAATGAAAAACTGTTTTTT. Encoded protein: CASSDMTANEKLFF.

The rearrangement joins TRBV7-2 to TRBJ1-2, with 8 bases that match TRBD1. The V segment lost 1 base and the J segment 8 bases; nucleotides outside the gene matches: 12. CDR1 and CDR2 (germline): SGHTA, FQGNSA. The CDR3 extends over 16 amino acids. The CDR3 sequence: CASSLGTGTRRTGYTF. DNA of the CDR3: TGTGCCAGCAGCTTAGGGACAGGGACCCGCCGCACGGGCTACACCTTC.

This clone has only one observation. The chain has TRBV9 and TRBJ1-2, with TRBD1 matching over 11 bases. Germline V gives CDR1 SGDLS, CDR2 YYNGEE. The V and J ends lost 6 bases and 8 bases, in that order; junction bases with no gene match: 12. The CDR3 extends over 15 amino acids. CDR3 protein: CASTLEGQGVRGYTF. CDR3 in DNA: TGTGCCAGCACCCTTGAGGGACAGGGGGTTAGAGGCTACACCTTC.

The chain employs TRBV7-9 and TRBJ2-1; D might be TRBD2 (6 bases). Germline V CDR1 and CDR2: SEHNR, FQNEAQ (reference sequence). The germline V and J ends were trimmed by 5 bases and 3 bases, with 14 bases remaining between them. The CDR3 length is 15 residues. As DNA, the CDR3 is TGTGCCAGCAGCGACCGGGACTGGGGCTACAATGAGCAGTTCTTC. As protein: CASSDRDWGYNEQFF.

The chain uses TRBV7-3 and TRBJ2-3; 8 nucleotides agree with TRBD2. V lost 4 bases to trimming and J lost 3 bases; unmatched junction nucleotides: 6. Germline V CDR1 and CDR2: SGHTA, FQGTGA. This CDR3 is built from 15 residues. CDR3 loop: CASSYASGGTDTQYF. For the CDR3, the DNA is TGTGCCAGCAGCTACGCCAGCGGGGGTACAGATACGCAGTATTTT.

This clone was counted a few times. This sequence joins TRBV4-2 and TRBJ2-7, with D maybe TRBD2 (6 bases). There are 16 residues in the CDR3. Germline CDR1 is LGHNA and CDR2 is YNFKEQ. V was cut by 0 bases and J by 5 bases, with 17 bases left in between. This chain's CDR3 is CASSQDFGGGGDEQYF. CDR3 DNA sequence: TGTGCCAGCAGCCAAGATTTTGGGGGAGGCGGCGACGAGCAGTACTTC.

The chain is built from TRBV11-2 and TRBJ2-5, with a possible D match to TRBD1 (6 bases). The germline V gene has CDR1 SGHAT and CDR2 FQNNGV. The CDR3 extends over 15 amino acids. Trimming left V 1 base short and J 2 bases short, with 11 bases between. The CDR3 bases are TGTGCCAGCAGCTTAGTTCCGACAGGTCAAGAGACCCAGTACTTC. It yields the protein CASSLVPTGQETQYF.

CDR3 coding DNA: TGTGCCAGCAGTGACAGGGGATCCTACAATGAGCAGTTCTTC. It encodes CASSDRGSYNEQFF. The J gene is TRBJ2-1, the V gene TRBV2; perhaps TRBD1 as D (6 bases). Germline loops: CDR1 SNHLY, CDR2 FYNNEI. The V gene lost 3 bases and the J gene lost 1 base, with 7 bases spanning the gap. This CDR3 has 14 residues.

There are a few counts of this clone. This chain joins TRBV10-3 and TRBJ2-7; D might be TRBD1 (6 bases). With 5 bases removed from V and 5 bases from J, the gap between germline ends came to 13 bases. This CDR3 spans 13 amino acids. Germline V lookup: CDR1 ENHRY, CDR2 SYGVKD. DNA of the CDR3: TGTGCCATCAGTACAGGGTCGGGGAACGAGCAGTACTTC. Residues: CAISTGSGNEQYF.

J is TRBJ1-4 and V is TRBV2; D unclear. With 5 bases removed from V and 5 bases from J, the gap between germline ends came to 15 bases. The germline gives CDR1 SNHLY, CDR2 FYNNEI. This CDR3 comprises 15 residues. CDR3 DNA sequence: TGTGCCAGCAGTTTACAACAGAGCCTGAATGAAAAACTGTTTTTT. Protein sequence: CASSLQQSLNEKLFF.

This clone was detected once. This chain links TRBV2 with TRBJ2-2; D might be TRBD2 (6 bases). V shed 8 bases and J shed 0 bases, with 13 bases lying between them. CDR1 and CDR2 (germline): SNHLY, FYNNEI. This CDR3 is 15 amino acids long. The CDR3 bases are TGTGCCAGCTTCGGAGGGACTTCGAACACCGGGGAGCTGTTTTTT. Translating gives CASFGGTSNTGELFF.

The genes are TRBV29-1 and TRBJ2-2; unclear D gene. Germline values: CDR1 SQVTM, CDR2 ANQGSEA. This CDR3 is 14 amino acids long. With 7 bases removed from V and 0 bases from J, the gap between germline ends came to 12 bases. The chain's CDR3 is CSAGSRTNTGELFF. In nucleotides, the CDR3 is TGCAGCGCTGGGTCCAGGACGAACACCGGGGAGCTGTTTTTT.

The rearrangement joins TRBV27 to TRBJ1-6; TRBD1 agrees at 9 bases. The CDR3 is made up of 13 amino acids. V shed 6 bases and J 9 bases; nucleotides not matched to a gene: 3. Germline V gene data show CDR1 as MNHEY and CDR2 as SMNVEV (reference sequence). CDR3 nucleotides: TGTGCCAGCAGAGGGACAGGGAGTTCACCCCTCCACTTT. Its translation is CASRGTGSSPLHF.

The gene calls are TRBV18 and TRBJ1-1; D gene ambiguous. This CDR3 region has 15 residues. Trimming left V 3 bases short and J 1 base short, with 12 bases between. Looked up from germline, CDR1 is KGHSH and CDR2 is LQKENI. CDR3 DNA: TGTGCCAGCTCACCCCGCGCAGGTTCGAACACTGAAGCTTTCTTT. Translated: CASSPRAGSNTEAFF.

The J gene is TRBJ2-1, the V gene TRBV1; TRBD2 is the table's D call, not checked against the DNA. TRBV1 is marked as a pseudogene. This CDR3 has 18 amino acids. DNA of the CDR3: TGCACCAGCAGCCAGGACGTGAGGCACGGGGGTCTTTACAATGAGCAGTTCTTC. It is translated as CTSSQDVRHGGLYNEQFF.

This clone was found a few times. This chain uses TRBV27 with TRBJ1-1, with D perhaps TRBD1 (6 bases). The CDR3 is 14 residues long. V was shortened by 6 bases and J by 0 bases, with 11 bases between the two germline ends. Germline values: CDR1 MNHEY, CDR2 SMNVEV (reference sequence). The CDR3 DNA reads TGTGCCAGCAGCATTACAGGGTTGAACACTGAAGCTTTCTTT. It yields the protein CASSITGLNTEAFF.

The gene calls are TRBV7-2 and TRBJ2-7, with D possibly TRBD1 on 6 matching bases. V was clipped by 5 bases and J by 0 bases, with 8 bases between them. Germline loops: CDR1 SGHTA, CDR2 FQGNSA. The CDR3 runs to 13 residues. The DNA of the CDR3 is TGTGCCAGCAGCAGAGGGGGCTCCTACGAGCAGTACTTC. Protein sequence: CASSRGGSYEQYF.

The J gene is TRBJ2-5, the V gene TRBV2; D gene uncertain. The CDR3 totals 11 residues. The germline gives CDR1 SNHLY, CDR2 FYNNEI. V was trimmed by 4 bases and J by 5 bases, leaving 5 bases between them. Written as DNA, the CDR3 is TGTGCCAGCAGTGTCGTGGAGACCCAGTACTTC. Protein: CASSVVETQYF.

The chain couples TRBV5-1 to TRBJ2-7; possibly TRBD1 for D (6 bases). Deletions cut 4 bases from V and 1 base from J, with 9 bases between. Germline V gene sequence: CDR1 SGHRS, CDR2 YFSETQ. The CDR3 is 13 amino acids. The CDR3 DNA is TGCGCCAGCAGCACTGGGACATCCTACGAGCAGTACTTC. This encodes CASSTGTSYEQYF.

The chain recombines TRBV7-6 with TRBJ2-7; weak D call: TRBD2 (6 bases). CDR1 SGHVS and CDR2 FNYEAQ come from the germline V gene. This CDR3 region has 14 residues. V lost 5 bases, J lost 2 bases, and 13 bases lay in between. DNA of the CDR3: TGTGCCAGCAGCCGTTCCGGGAGAACCTACGAGCAGTACTTC. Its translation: CASSRSGRTYEQYF.

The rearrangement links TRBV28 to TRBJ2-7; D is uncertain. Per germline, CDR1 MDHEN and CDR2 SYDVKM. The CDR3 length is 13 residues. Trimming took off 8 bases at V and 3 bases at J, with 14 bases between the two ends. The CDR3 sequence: CASSPTPLYEQYF. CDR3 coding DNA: TGTGCCAGCTCTCCTACTCCCCTCTACGAGCAGTACTTC.

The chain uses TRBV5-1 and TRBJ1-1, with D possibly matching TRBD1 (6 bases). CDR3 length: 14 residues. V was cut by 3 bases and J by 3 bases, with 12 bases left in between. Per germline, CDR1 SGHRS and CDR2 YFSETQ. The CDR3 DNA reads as TGCGCCAGCAGCTCCGCGGGGGGCGACACTGAAGCTTTCTTT. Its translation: CASSSAGGDTEAFF. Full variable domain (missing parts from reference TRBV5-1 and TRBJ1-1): KAGVTQTPRYLIKTRGQQVTLSCSPISGHRSVSWYQQTPGQGLQFLFEYFSETQRNKGNFPGRFSGRQFSNSRSEMNVSTLELGDSALYLCASSSAGGDTEAFFGQGTRLTVV.

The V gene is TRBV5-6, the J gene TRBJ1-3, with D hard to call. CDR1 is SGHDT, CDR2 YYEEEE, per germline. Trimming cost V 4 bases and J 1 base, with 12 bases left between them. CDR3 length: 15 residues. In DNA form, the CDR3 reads TGTGCCAGCAGCCTTACAGCGGGGTCTGGAAACACCATATATTTT. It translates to CASSLTAGSGNTIYF.

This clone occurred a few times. The CDR3 DNA reads as TGTGCCAGCAGTCTTACAACGCCAGGGGCCTACGAGCAGTACTTC. It codes for CASSLTTPGAYEQYF. This sequence joins TRBV7-6 and TRBJ2-7, with a weak D call TRBD1 (6 bases). CDR3 length: 15 amino acids. Germline CDR1 is SGHVS and CDR2 is FNYEAQ. The V and J ends lost 6 bases and 2 bases respectively, with 17 bases between them.

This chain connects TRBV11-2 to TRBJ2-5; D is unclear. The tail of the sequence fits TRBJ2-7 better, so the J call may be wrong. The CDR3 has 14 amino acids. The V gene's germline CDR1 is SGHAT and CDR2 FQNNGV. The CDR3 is CASSLEIVVVEQYF. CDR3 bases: TGTGCCAGCAGCTTAGAGATCGTAGTAGTCGAGCAGTACTTC.

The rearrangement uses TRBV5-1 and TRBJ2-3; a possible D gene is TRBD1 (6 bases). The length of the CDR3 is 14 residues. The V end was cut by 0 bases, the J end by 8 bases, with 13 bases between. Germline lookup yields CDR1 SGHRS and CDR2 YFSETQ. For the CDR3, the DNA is TGCGCCAGCAGCTTGGAACAGGGTGTCGGTACGCAGTATTTT. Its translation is CASSLEQGVGTQYF.